The clone carrying this T cell receptor (beta chain) was detected a few times. Antigen specificity is unknown. The investigators reverse transcribed all of the isolated RNA, so they sequenced expressed TCRB transcripts. The repertoire was sequenced with immunoSEQ multiplex PCR; TCRdb's copy has only in-frame clones and lacks some. The repertoire has 600,000 to 700,000 clones, 12% of them found once; the top ten carry roughly 0.11%. This specimen comes from a study of beta chain features in type 1 diabetes. At the level of the study: Examination spanned around 100,000,000 sorted cells from all samples. General study points: Moderately but significantly shorter TCRB CDR3s were found in Type 1 diabetes patients in all four CD4+ subsets. Shorter templates might be favored by PCR, and equally so in patients and in controls.

CDR3 size: 15 residues. Germline CDR1 SGHAT, CDR2 FQDESV (reference sequence). The V and J ends lost 5 bases and 8 bases, in that order; junction bases with no gene match: 8. V gene TRBV11-1 combines with J gene TRBJ2-1; 11 nucleotides align to TRBD2. Specimen: naive CD4+ T cells from blood. The TCR sequence derives from a man aged 25 to 40 with type 1 diabetes. The CDR3 spells CASSLTSGEYDEQFF. As DNA, the CDR3 is TGTGCCAGCAGCCTGACTAGCGGGGAGTACGATGAGCAGTTCTTC.